This record concerns one T cell receptor (beta chain) sequence. Its target antigen remains unknown. Base qualities were left out, and no much larger clone turns up one base away. The sample was run on an Illumina NovaSeq 6000. TCRalpha and TCRbeta cDNA libraries were built by 5'RACE with constant-segment primers, adding sample barcodes and unique molecular identifiers. RNA was extracted from every sample with Trizol reagent. Libraries were amplified in two PCR steps, with a second sample barcode and Illumina TruSeq adapters added in the second step. The libraries were sequenced on an Illumina NovaSeq using 2 x 150 bp paired-end reads. The authors processed their data as follows. Demultiplexing of reads and collapsing into UMI-guided consensus sequences were performed with migec v1.2.7. Using mixcr v2.1.11, the UMI consensuses were aligned to TRA and TRB V and J templates and assembled into clonotypes. A clonotype was counted as expanded or contracted only if both edgeR and NoisET called the change significant, with noise models trained on biological replicates. For edgeR calls, a false discovery rate-adjusted p below 0.01 and a log2 fold-change threshold of 1 were applied. PCA with hierarchical clustering of max-normalized trajectories of the 1000 most abundant clonotypes was used as exploratory dynamics analysis. The CD4 or CD8 phenotype of responding clones was assigned using the separately sequenced CD4+ and CD8+ repertoires. Using fastp at Q25 and MiXCR, TCRdb reprocessed the public reads and kept productive beta chains. A single entry per CDR3 protein holds the most common genes and DNA from its merged rows. TCRdb's processing, not the authors', yielded these V and J calls. This sample lists around 160,000 distinct CDR3 sequences; 9.5% to 13% were detected once. Approximately 3.8% of the sample goes to the ten largest clones.

Ficoll-Paque density gradient centrifugation was used to isolate PBMCs. A distance of 11 bases separates the germline ends of V and J, which lose 1 base and 8 bases respectively. From cysteine to phenylalanine, the CDR3 is 14 amino acids long. The read is trimmed to its CDR3 DNA, 42 bases read in frame from base 1. Taken from the germline V gene, the CDR1 and CDR2 loops are MGHRA and YSYEKL. This entry is derived from a study of T-cell memory formation after mild COVID-19 (dated by TCRdb to the early 2020s). Regarding the complete study: Most TCR sequence clusters were specific to one of the two donors. Longitudinal TCRalpha and TCRbeta repertoire sequencing tracked T-cell clones expanding and contracting after mild COVID-19 in a couple of donors. Two young, previously healthy adult volunteers, one female and one male, were included in the cohort.

Paper-wide results and their limitations: The study covered only a couple of mild cases, and larger cohorts including severe cases with pre-infection samples were considered necessary. Contracting CD4+ clones appeared mostly in the CM and EM memory subsets, whereas CD8+ clones were enriched in EMRA. Some responding clones were found in pre-infection memory, which suggests that pre-existing cross-reactive memory T cells took part in the SARS-CoV-2 response. From day 15 to 85, contracting clones showed balanced CD4/CD8 phenotypes, whereas a second wave of clones that expanded from day 15 to 37 leaned towards CD4+. Whether the second-wave clones peaking on day 37 were SARS-CoV-2 specific was not confirmed.

Sequencing input: PBMCs or a T cell subset sorted from them (not recorded which). This receptor was identified in a man aged 18 to 29 who had mild COVID-19 (a few samples of this study predate the infection). The sample titles of this study are shuffled in the database, so cell type and time point are left out; the donor was told from shared clones. This receptor chain uses TRBV4-1 and TRBJ1-4; a tentative D call is TRBD1 (5 bases match). The CDR3 reads CASSQVQGEEKLFF. The nucleotides are TGCGCCAGCAGCCAAGTTCAAGGGGAGGAAAAACTGTTTTTT.